The clone carrying this TCR beta chain was picked up a small number of times. Unique molecular identifiers were incorporated during preparation of the TCRbeta library. In TCRdb, the PCR reads were re-called with MiXCR into one record per CDR3 protein. The sample lists approximately 97,000 distinct CDR3 sequences, 7% to 8% occurring once. The sample belongs to a study of T-cell reconstitution after alpha-beta-depleted transplantation in children. This CDR3 region has 16 residues. Trimming took 0 bases from V and 0 from J, leaving 11 bases between them. The germline V gene has CDR1 LGHNA and CDR2 YNFKEQ.

The source is a boy between 2 and 10 years old with acute lymphoblastic leukemia, due to receive a stem cell transplant. This specimen was PBMCs, taken before TCRalphabeta/CD19-depleted stem cell transplant. The chain combines TRBV4-2 with TRBJ1-1; D is possibly TRBD1 (5 bases). The CDR3 here is CASSQDGGLMNTEAFF. In DNA, the CDR3 is TGTGCCAGCAGCCAAGATGGGGGACTGATGAACACTGAAGCTTTCTTT.